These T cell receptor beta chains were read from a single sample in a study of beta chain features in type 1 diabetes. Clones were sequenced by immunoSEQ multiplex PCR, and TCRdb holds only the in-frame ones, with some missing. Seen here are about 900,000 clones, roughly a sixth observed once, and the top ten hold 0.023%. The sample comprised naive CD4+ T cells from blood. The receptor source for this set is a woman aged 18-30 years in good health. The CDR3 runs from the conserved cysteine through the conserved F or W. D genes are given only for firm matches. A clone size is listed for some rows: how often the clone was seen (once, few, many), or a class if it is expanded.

DNA: TGTGCCATCAGTGAGCTGGGACAGACTGGGGCCAACGTCCTGACTTTC
CDR3: CAISELGQTGANVLTF
D: TRBD1
V: TRBV10-3
size: .
J: TRBJ2-6

DNA: TGTGCCAGCAGCTTATTCGGTCGAGGGGTTCTAGGAGAGACCCAGTACTTC
CDR3: CASSLFGRGVLGETQYF
D: .
V: TRBV7-2
size: .
J: TRBJ2-5

DNA: TGTGCCAGTAGTATATGGGGCCATTCCTACAATGAGCAGTTCTTC
CDR3: CASSIWGHSYNEQFF
D: .
V: TRBV19
size: .
J: TRBJ2-1

DNA: TGTGCCAGCAGTGTTAGCGGGAGTTCGGGCAATGAGCAGTTCTTC
CDR3: CASSVSGSSGNEQFF
D: TRBD2
V: TRBV9
size: .
J: TRBJ2-1

DNA: TGTGCCAGCAGGGACTGGGGCAGGGACTCCGAGCAGTACTTC
CDR3: CASRDWGRDSEQYF
D: .
V: TRBV28
size: .
J: TRBJ2-7

DNA: TGTGCCAGCAGCCAAAGGAGCGGCACATCCTACGAGCAGTACTTC
CDR3: CASSQRSGTSYEQYF
D: .
V: TRBV4-2
size: .
J: TRBJ2-7

DNA: TGTGCCAGCTCACCGGGACAGGGGGCATTTAATCAGCCCCAGCATTTT
CDR3: CASSPGQGAFNQPQHF
D: TRBD1
V: TRBV18
size: few
J: TRBJ1-5

DNA: TGTGCCAGCAGTCGTATTAACGTCGCTTGGAACAATGAGCAGTTCTTC
CDR3: CASSRINVAWNNEQFF
D: .
V: TRBV7-2
size: .
J: TRBJ2-1

DNA: TGTGCCAGCAATGGAAGGGCCGACGCAAACTATGGCTACACCTTC
CDR3: CASNGRADANYGYTF
D: .
V: TRBV6-5
size: .
J: TRBJ1-2

DNA: TGTGCCAGCAGTTTTGTTGATTTCAAACCAGACAACACTGAAGCTTTCTTT
CDR3: CASSFVDFKPDNTEAFF
D: .
V: TRBV28
size: .
J: TRBJ1-1

DNA: TGTGCCAGCAGCCTAGACAGGGACACCGGGGAGCTGTTTTTT
CDR3: CASSLDRDTGELFF
D: TRBD1
V: TRBV7-9
size: few
J: TRBJ2-2

DNA: TGTGCCAGCAGCCCGAGACTAGCGGGAACAGATACGCAGTATTTT
CDR3: CASSPRLAGTDTQYF
D: TRBD2
V: TRBV7-9
size: few
J: TRBJ2-3

DNA: TGTGCCAGCAGCTTGTCTGCGGCCCTCCCTGGGTTCTTC
CDR3: CASSLSAALPGFF
D: .
V: TRBV7-9
size: few
J: TRBJ2-1

DNA: TGCAGCGTTGAAGCCCCGGGGACCAACTATGGCTACACCTTC
CDR3: CSVEAPGTNYGYTF
D: .
V: TRBV29-1
size: .
J: TRBJ1-2

DNA: TGTGCCAGCTCACCGGAAGGGGGCGACACCGGGGAGCTGTTTTTT
CDR3: CASSPEGGDTGELFF
D: TRBD1
V: TRBV18
size: .
J: TRBJ2-2

DNA: TGTGCCAGCAGCGTAGGGGCCGGGACAGGGAGATACGAGCAGTACTTC
CDR3: CASSVGAGTGRYEQYF
D: TRBD1
V: TRBV9
size: few
J: TRBJ2-7

DNA: TGTGCCAGCAGCTTAGTCGGCGGGTTCGGCGGGAGGCCCTACGAGCAGTACTTC
CDR3: CASSLVGGFGGRPYEQYF
D: TRBD2
V: TRBV11-2
size: few
J: TRBJ2-7

DNA: TGTGCCAGCAGCCCCGGGGAGGCCCAAGAGACCCAGTACTTC
CDR3: CASSPGEAQETQYF
D: .
V: TRBV9
size: .
J: TRBJ2-5

DNA: TGTGCCAGCAGCTTAATGCGGACAGTGTACAATGAGCAGTTCTTC
CDR3: CASSLMRTVYNEQFF
D: .
V: TRBV7-2
size: once
J: TRBJ2-1

DNA: TGTGCCAGCAGCTCGAGGGGAGACGAGCAGTACTTC
CDR3: CASSSRGDEQYF
D: .
V: TRBV5-4
size: .
J: TRBJ2-7

DNA: TGTGCCAGCAGCCAAAGGGACAGGGGACACAATCAGCCCCAGCATTTT
CDR3: CASSQRDRGHNQPQHF
D: TRBD1
V: TRBV4-2
size: .
J: TRBJ1-5

DNA: TGTGCCAGCAGCTCAAACAGGGAAGATACGCAGTATTTT
CDR3: CASSSNREDTQYF
D: .
V: TRBV7-3
size: few
J: TRBJ2-3

DNA: TGTGCCACCAGTGGGGCAGGGTACGGGCTTAGCACAGATACGCAGTATTTT
CDR3: CATSGAGYGLSTDTQYF
D: .
V: TRBV15
size: few
J: TRBJ2-3

DNA: TGTGCCAGCAGTTACTCCCTCACCTACAATGAGCAGTTCTTC
CDR3: CASSYSLTYNEQFF
D: .
V: TRBV6-5
size: few
J: TRBJ2-1

DNA: TGCGCCAGCAGTCAACCGGGAGCCCTCCCCACTGAAGCTTTCTTT
CDR3: CASSQPGALPTEAFF
D: .
V: TRBV23-1
size: .
J: TRBJ1-1

DNA: TGCAGTGAAAAAGGGGGCTATGGCTACACCTTC
CDR3: CSEKGGYGYTF
D: .
V: TRBV20-1
size: .
J: TRBJ1-2

DNA: TGTGCCAGCAGCTTAGTGTTCACAGATACGCAGTATTTT
CDR3: CASSLVFTDTQYF
D: .
V: TRBV11-2
size: few
J: TRBJ2-3

DNA: TGTGCCGCCCGGGAGGATCTTGAGCAGTTCTTC
CDR3: CAAREDLEQFF
D: TRBD2
V: TRBV10-3
size: few
J: TRBJ2-1

DNA: TGTGCCAGCAGCCCGCGCGGACTGTCTGGTACGCAGTATTTT
CDR3: CASSPRGLSGTQYF
D: .
V: TRBV9
size: .
J: TRBJ2-3

DNA: TGTGCCAGCAGCTTAGCCGGACATGTCGGCGGTGGCTACACCTTC
CDR3: CASSLAGHVGGGYTF
D: .
V: TRBV7-2
size: .
J: TRBJ1-2

DNA: TGTGCCAGCAGCCGGGACTCCGCGATCGCAGATACGCAGTATTTT
CDR3: CASSRDSAIADTQYF
D: .
V: TRBV5-4
size: few
J: TRBJ2-3

DNA: TGTGCCAGCAGCCCCCAGGGGTGGGAAGAGACCCAGTACTTC
CDR3: CASSPQGWEETQYF
D: .
V: TRBV7-2
size: few
J: TRBJ2-5

DNA: TGTGCCAGCAGTTCTCAAGCAGGGGGGACGGAGACCCAGTACTTC
CDR3: CASSSQAGGTETQYF
D: .
V: TRBV6-5
size: .
J: TRBJ2-5

DNA: TGTCCCCTACCAAACATTCAGTACTTC
CDR3: CPLPNIQYF
D: .
V: TRBV28
size: .
J: TRBJ2-4

DNA: TGTGCCAGCAGCCCGAGGGCAGGGGCTTTCTACGAGCAGTACTTC
CDR3: CASSPRAGAFYEQYF
D: .
V: TRBV11-2
size: few
J: TRBJ2-7

DNA: TGTGCCAGCAGCCCCACCCCAGGGAGGGATGAAAAACTGTTTTTT
CDR3: CASSPTPGRDEKLFF
D: .
V: TRBV9
size: few
J: TRBJ1-4

DNA: TGTGCCAGCAGTTTGGGGGGAGCTTTAGCCGGAGATACGCAGTATTTT
CDR3: CASSLGGALAGDTQYF
D: .
V: TRBV28
size: .
J: TRBJ2-3

DNA: TGTGCCAGCAGTGTTCTCCCCGCAGGCTCTGGGGCCAACGTCCTGACTTTC
CDR3: CASSVLPAGSGANVLTF
D: .
V: TRBV2
size: few
J: TRBJ2-6

DNA: TGTGCCAGCACCCGCGGAGTAGTTAGCGGGATTTATGAGCAGTTCTTC
CDR3: CASTRGVVSGIYEQFF
D: TRBD2
V: TRBV28
size: .
J: TRBJ2-1

DNA: TGTGCCAGCAGCTCCCGGACAGGGAAGACAGATACGCAGTATTTT
CDR3: CASSSRTGKTDTQYF
D: TRBD1
V: TRBV7-2
size: few
J: TRBJ2-3

DNA: TGTGCCAGCAGCCGCGATGGGTACGAGCAGTACTTC
CDR3: CASSRDGYEQYF
D: .
V: TRBV7-9
size: .
J: TRBJ2-7

DNA: TGCAGCGCCCAGGACAATGAGCAGTTCTTC
CDR3: CSAQDNEQFF
D: .
V: TRBV29-1
size: .
J: TRBJ2-1

DNA: TGTGCCAGCAGTCCAGCGGGAGTGGAGACCCAGTACTTC
CDR3: CASSPAGVETQYF
D: TRBD2
V: TRBV4-2
size: few
J: TRBJ2-5

DNA: TGTGCCAGCAGCTCGGATCGGGCTGCAGATACGCAGTATTTT
CDR3: CASSSDRAADTQYF
D: .
V: TRBV11-2
size: few
J: TRBJ2-3

DNA: TGTGCCTGCAAGGGGGACTGGGAGACCCAGTACTTC
CDR3: CACKGDWETQYF
D: .
V: TRBV2
size: .
J: TRBJ2-5